This T cell receptor beta chain is from a study of blood T cell repertoires in COVID-19. Overall study: Samples representing acute and convalescent COVID-19 were sourced from the United States, Italy and Spain. Sources were T cells, B-cell-depleted T cells, or PBMCs; the material itself was cDNA or gDNA.

In Seattle, patients joined the study during active infection and were tracked longitudinally. There are 17 residues in the CDR3. Per the germline V gene, CDR1 is MGHRA and CDR2 is YSYEKL. V gave up 0 bases and J gave up 3 bases, with 15 bases separating them. Profiling relied on immunoSEQ multiplex PCR, and the TCRdb table lists in-frame clones only, not all of them. Of fewer than 80,000 clones in the sample, roughly 80% are singletons; the top ten hold roughly 15%. This clone was counted a single time. Sequencing input: peripheral blood. The receptor was derived from a man between 45 and 60 years old with COVID-19, enrolled during active disease. This chain connects TRBV4-1 to TRBJ2-1; no reliable D call. CDR3 bases: TGCGCCAGCAGCCAAGATGTGCCCCTCAGTAACTACAATGAGCAGTTCTTC. This sequence encodes CASSQDVPLSNYNEQFF.